A single sample gave rise to the 14 T cell receptor beta chains below, sequenced in a study of long-term antiretroviral therapy in people with HIV (dated by TCRdb to between 2022 and 2023). The immunoSEQ hsTCRB v3.0 assay was used at survey level resolution for TRB variable region sequencing. The table comes from immuneACCESS by way of TCRdb, which keeps in-frame sequences with V and J called. Part of the clones is missing from these tables; in studies checked, under half for an unresolved V gene and the rest for unknown reasons. This sample comprises around 40,000 clones, roughly 90% of them detected only once. The ten most abundant clones make up less than 4% of the sample. The material sequenced was unsorted PBMCs, taken just before starting antiretroviral therapy. These receptors all stem from a woman aged 18-29 years with HIV.

The chain joins TRBV5-8 to TRBJ1-3; the match to TRBD1 covers 7 bases. Germline V gene lookup returns CDR1 SGHTS and CDR2 YDEGEE. The V and J ends lost 2 bases and 2 bases, in that order; junction bases with no gene match: 1. The CDR3 runs 14 residues. The CDR3 region is CASSLQGTGNTIYF. The CDR3 coding sequence is TGTGCCAGCAGCTTACAGGGGACTGGAAACACCATATATTTT.

V and J are TRBV27 and TRBJ2-1, with 9 bases aligning to TRBD2. The germline V gene encodes CDR1 MNHEY and CDR2 SMNVEV (reference sequence). The CDR3 covers 14 residues. V lost 5 bases and J lost 5; bases outside the gene matches: 4. CDR3 protein: CASSLSGSNNEQFF. CDR3 DNA: TGTGCCAGCAGTCTTAGCGGGAGTAACAATGAGCAGTTCTTC.

The gene calls are TRBV4-1 and TRBJ1-4; tentative D call: TRBD1 (5 bases). Germline V gene data show CDR1 as MGHRA and CDR2 as YSYEKL. The CDR3 length is 15 residues. V lost 6 bases and J 8 bases, leaving 19 bases between the germline ends. DNA for the CDR3: TGCGCCAGCAGTCCGACGGGGCGGGGTGGGGAAAAACTGTTTTTT. As protein: CASSPTGRGGEKLFF.

This chain joins TRBV20-1 and TRBJ2-7; D gene unclear. The V gene's germline CDR1 is DFQATT and CDR2 SNEGSKA (reference sequence). This CDR3 is built from 11 residues. V shed 2 bases and J shed 5 bases, with 7 bases lying between them. The chain's CDR3 is CSARSDHEQYF. CDR3 DNA sequence: TGCAGTGCTAGATCGGACCACGAGCAGTACTTC.

V usage is TRBV7-2 and J usage is TRBJ2-3; D uncertain. V was trimmed by 6 bases and J by 0 bases, leaving 16 bases between them. Germline V gene data show CDR1 as SGHTA and CDR2 as FQGNSA. The CDR3 is 16 residues long. The CDR3 protein is CASSPRRASSTDTQYF. The CDR3 DNA follows: TGTGCCAGCAGTCCAAGGAGAGCTTCTAGCACAGATACGCAGTATTTT. The entire variable domain, with the rest obtained from reference TRBV7-2 and TRBJ2-3, is as follows: GAGVSQSPSNKVTEKGKDVELRCDPISGHTALYWYRQSLGQGLEFLIYFQGNSAPDKSGLPSDRFSAERTGGSVSTLTIQRTQQEDSAVYLCASSPRRASSTDTQYFGPGTRLTVL.

V gene TRBV5-1 combines with J gene TRBJ2-5; possibly TRBD1 for D (5 bases). CDR3 length: 16 amino acids. Looked up from germline, CDR1 is SGHRS and CDR2 is YFSETQ. Trimming stripped 0 bases from V and 0 bases from J, with 12 bases between. The CDR3 region is CASSLGLQAHQETQYF. The CDR3 bases are TGCGCCAGCAGCTTGGGGTTACAGGCCCACCAAGAGACCCAGTACTTC.

The V gene is TRBV6-5, the J gene TRBJ2-1; D ambiguous. The germline V and J ends were trimmed by 5 bases and 4 bases, with 3 bases remaining between them. The CDR3 consists of 11 residues. Germline lookup yields CDR1 MNHEY and CDR2 SVGAGI. The CDR3: CASSTYNEQFF. CDR3 DNA sequence: TGTGCCAGCAGTACTTACAATGAGCAGTTCTTC.

The gene calls are TRBV6-1 and TRBJ2-1; the match to TRBD1 covers 8 bases. CDR1 is MNHNS and CDR2 is SASEGT in the germline V gene. Trimming took 2 bases from V and 4 from J; bases not matched to a gene: 7. The CDR3 is 16 amino acids. In DNA form, the CDR3 reads TGTGCCAGCAGTGAAATCTCGAGGACAGGGTACAATGAGCAGTTCTTC. Translating gives CASSEISRTGYNEQFF.

The gene calls are TRBV7-2 and TRBJ2-7; 7 nucleotides match TRBD2. This CDR3 has 18 amino acids. Germline CDR1 is SGHTA and CDR2 is FQGNSA. The J segment lost 3 bases and the V segment lost 1 base, leaving 15 bases of the junction unmatched. The CDR3 sequence is CASSLGSHMGGNNYEQYF. CDR3 DNA sequence: TGTGCCAGCAGCTTAGGATCCCATATGGGAGGGAATAACTACGAGCAGTACTTC.

V is TRBV7-3 and J is TRBJ1-2, with 9 positions matching TRBD1. V lost 5 bases, J lost 4 bases, and 20 bases stayed unmatched. Per germline, CDR1 SGHTA and CDR2 FQGTGA. CDR3 length: 19 residues. CDR3 protein: CASSLNSGTGHPKVYGYTF. The CDR3 nucleotides are TGTGCCAGCAGCCTGAACTCCGGGACAGGGCATCCAAAAGTCTATGGCTACACCTTC.

This sequence joins TRBV7-2 and TRBJ1-5; tentatively, D is TRBD1 (6 bases). V was shortened by 5 bases and J by 5 bases, with 13 bases between the two germline ends. The CDR3 spans 14 residues. Looked up from germline, CDR1 is SGHTA and CDR2 is FQGNSA. The CDR3 region has the DNA TGTGCCAGCAGCCAAGACAGGACCGATCAGCCCCAGCATTTT. Amino acid sequence: CASSQDRTDQPQHF.

The chain links TRBV19 to TRBJ1-4; D is uncertain. This CDR3 comprises 12 residues. V shed 6 bases and J shed 8 bases, with 10 bases lying between them. Per germline, CDR1 LNHDA and CDR2 SQIVND (reference sequence). The CDR3 sequence is CASSSEVEKLFF. For the CDR3, the DNA is TGTGCCAGTAGCTCAGAAGTAGAAAAACTGTTTTTT.

V gene TRBV27 combines with J gene TRBJ2-1; 8 positions agree with TRBD2. The germline CDR1 and CDR2 sequences are MNHEY and SMNVEV (reference sequence). The junction had 10 bases not matched to a gene; V was cut back by 11 bases and J by 10 bases. The CDR3 sequence is 12 residues long. The CDR3 is CAVRGGVAEQFF. The CDR3 nucleotides read TGTGCCGTACGGGGGGGAGTGGCCGAGCAGTTCTTC.

This clone was seen a handful of times. The V call is TRBV9, the J call TRBJ2-7, with D perhaps given as TRBD1 or TRBD2 (5 bases each). The V end was cut by 7 bases, the J end by 3 bases, with 8 bases between. The CDR3 runs 11 residues. CDR1 is SGDLS and CDR2 is YYNGEE in the germline V gene. This CDR3 reads CASGGDYEQYF. The CDR3 DNA is TGTGCCAGCGGGGGAGACTACGAGCAGTACTTC. Together with reference TRBV9 and TRBJ2-7, the CDR3 gives the full variable domain: DSGVTQTPKHLITATGQRVTLRCSPRSGDLSVYWYQQSLDQGLQFLIQYYNGEERAKGNILERFSAQQFPDLHSELNLSSLELGDSALYFCASGGDYEQYFGPGTRLTVT.